The 8 T cell receptor beta chains below were found in one sample sequenced in a study of T cells in localized non-small cell lung cancer. Profiling relied on immunoSEQ multiplex PCR, and the TCRdb table lists in-frame clones only, not all of them. The data show some 140,000 clones, around 89% seen once. The material was peripheral blood, obtained before any cancer treatment. These receptors were obtained from a female donor over 55 with stage I lung adenocarcinoma.

V gene TRBV11-1 combines with J gene TRBJ2-3; the D is unclear. The germline V gene encodes CDR1 SGHAT and CDR2 FQDESV (reference sequence). V lost 1 base to trimming and J lost 5 bases, with 10 bases between them. This CDR3 comprises 14 residues. CDR3 DNA sequence: TGTGCCAGCAGCTTAGTGACGGGTGGAGATACGCAGTATTTT. Protein sequence: CASSLVTGGDTQYF.

The CDR3 loop is CSAVTGAEEKLFF. Here the CDR3 DNA reads TGCAGCGCCGTCACAGGGGCGGAAGAAAAACTGTTTTTT. V gene TRBV29-1 combines with J gene TRBJ1-4; 7 nucleotides agree with TRBD1. This CDR3 comprises 13 residues. With V trimmed by 7 bases and J by 8 bases, 10 bases remained unmatched. In germline, CDR1 is SQVTM, CDR2 ANQGSEA.

The V gene is TRBV7-3, the J gene TRBJ2-2; 12 bases match TRBD2. Germline V gene sequence: CDR1 SGHTA, CDR2 FQGTGA. With V trimmed by 1 base and J by 4 bases, 1 base remained unmatched. The length of the CDR3 is 16 residues. The DNA for the CDR3 is TGTGCCAGCAGCTTAAGACTAGCGGGAGTCACCGGGGAGCTGTTTTTT. This encodes CASSLRLAGVTGELFF.

The V gene is TRBV30, the J gene TRBJ2-3, with TRBD2 matching 9 bases. This CDR3 has 16 residues. V lost 2 bases to trimming and J lost 2 bases; unmatched junction nucleotides: 8. Germline CDR1 and CDR2: GTSNPN and SVGIG (reference sequence). This chain's CDR3 is CAWSRDSGRYTDTQYF. CDR3 in DNA: TGTGCCTGGAGTCGTGATAGCGGGAGATACACAGATACGCAGTATTTT. The full variable domain, completed using reference TRBV30 and TRBJ2-3, is SQTIHQWPATLVQPVGSPLSLECTVEGTSNPNLYWYRQAAGRGLQLLFYSVGIGQISSEVPQNLSASRPQDRQFILSSKKLLLSDSGFYLCAWSRDSGRYTDTQYFGPGTRLTVL.

Here the CDR3 reads CASRRTGYSNQPQHF. CDR3 DNA sequence: TGTGCCAGCAGGAGAACAGGGTATAGCAATCAGCCCCAGCATTTT. The genes are TRBV6-1 and TRBJ1-5; possibly TRBD1 for D (6 bases). The CDR3 covers 15 residues. The germline gives CDR1 MNHNS, CDR2 SASEGT. V was cut by 6 bases and J by 0 bases, with 12 bases left in between.

The V gene is TRBV28, the J gene TRBJ2-7; TRBD1 aligns across 7 bases. This CDR3 has 11 residues. Trimming cost V 11 bases and J 4 bases; bases outside gene matches: 5. Germline V gives CDR1 MDHEN, CDR2 SYDVKM. The CDR3 spells CALGTEYEQYF. CDR3 in DNA: TGTGCCCTCGGGACAGAGTACGAGCAGTACTTC.

The chain uses TRBV19 and TRBJ2-2; no firm D call. Germline V gene data show CDR1 as LNHDA and CDR2 as SQIVND (reference sequence). V lost 7 bases and J lost 6, with 24 bases in between. The CDR3 consists of 17 residues. The CDR3 region is CASTLWIQLRNSGELFF. DNA of the CDR3: TGTGCCAGTACTCTGTGGATACAGCTCCGTAACTCCGGGGAGCTGTTTTTT.

This chain links TRBV7-8 with TRBJ1-4; a possible D gene is TRBD1 (6 bases). The CDR3 extends over 14 amino acids. Germline V lookup: CDR1 SGHVS, CDR2 FQNEAQ. V gave up 8 bases and J gave up 0 bases, with 10 bases separating them. The CDR3, as DNA: TGTGCCAGCGCACAGGGTGCAACTAATGAAAAACTGTTTTTT. This codes for CASAQGATNEKLFF.